These T cell receptor beta chains were read from a single sample in a study of T-cell memory formation after mild COVID-19. MiXCR, applied by TCRdb to the 5' RACE reads, yields one record per CDR3 protein. The sample contains about 160,000 distinct CDR3 sequences, roughly 30% of which appear only once. Material: PBMCs or a T cell subset sorted from them (not recorded which). These TCRs come from an adult woman who had mild COVID-19 (a few samples of this study predate the infection). Cell type and time point are not known. CDR3s include the opening cysteine and the closing phenylalanine or tryptophan. A D gene is named only where the DNA matches it firmly. Clone sizes are given selectively: once, few, many, or a class where the clone is expanded.

size	D	V	J	length	DNA	CDR3
.	TRBD1	TRBV5-5	TRBJ1-2	12	TGTGCCAGCAGCTTTACAGGGGATGGCTACACCTTC	CASSFTGDGYTF
.	.	TRBV15	TRBJ2-3	14	TGTGCCACCAGCAGTGCCGTGGGGACAGATACGCAGTATTTT	CATSSAVGTDTQYF
.	.	TRBV24-1	TRBJ2-2	12	TGTGCCACTAACAGCAACACCGGGGAGCTGTTTTTT	CATNSNTGELFF
.	.	TRBV25-1	TRBJ1-6	13	TGTGCCAGCAGTGACAGGGTGGACTCACCCCTCCACTTT	CASSDRVDSPLHF
once	.	TRBV18	TRBJ1-1	13	TGTGCCAGCTCACCAAACAGGGACACTGAAGCTTTCTTT	CASSPNRDTEAFF
.	.	TRBV29-1	TRBJ1-1	12	TGCAGCGTTAACAGGGAAGTCACTGAAGCTTTCTTT	CSVNREVTEAFF
.	.	TRBV30	TRBJ2-7	13	TGTGCCTGGAGTCATCGAGGGTTCTACGAGCAGTACTTC	CAWSHRGFYEQYF
few	TRBD1	TRBV5-1	TRBJ1-4	15	TGCGCCAGCAGCGTTACAGGGGTAGTACGGGAAAAACTGTTTTTT	CASSVTGVVREKLFF
few	.	TRBV9	TRBJ2-7	14	TGTGCCAGCAGCGTAGACCCAGGACCGCTGGAGCAGTACTTC	CASSVDPGPLEQYF
few	TRBD1	TRBV7-8	TRBJ2-3	16	TGTGCCAGCAGCTGGGCGGGACAGGGGGCTACAGATACGCAGTATTTT	CASSWAGQGATDTQYF
.	TRBD2	TRBV12-3/TRBV12-4	TRBJ2-4	16	TGTGCCAGCGGACCCGGGACTAGCCCTTCCAAAAACATTCAGTACTTC	CASGPGTSPSKNIQYF
few	TRBD1	TRBV18	TRBJ2-3	15	TGTGCCAGCTCACCGGGACAGGGGATTTATGATACGCAGTATTTT	CASSPGQGIYDTQYF
few	.	TRBV5-1	TRBJ1-2	16	TGCGCCAGCAGCTTGACGCAGGAGGGGGGTGACTATGGCTACACCTTC	CASSLTQEGGDYGYTF
.	TRBD2	TRBV20-1	TRBJ2-7	12	TGCAGTGGGGGACTAGCGGGACCCGAGCAGTACTTC	CSGGLAGPEQYF
once	TRBD2	TRBV11-3	TRBJ2-7	15	TGTGCCAGCAGCTCCGAACTAGCGGGAGGCTACGAGCAGTACTTC	CASSSELAGGYEQYF
few	.	TRBV18	TRBJ1-1	14	TGTGCCAGCTCACCTCGGAACAAGAACACTGAAGCTTTCTTT	CASSPRNKNTEAFF
.	.	TRBV19	TRBJ2-1	16	TGTGCCAGTAGCCTCCCGGGCTTTAGTCCCCGGGATGAGCAGTTCTTC	CASSLPGFSPRDEQFF
.	TRBD1	TRBV4-1	TRBJ2-7	16	TGCGCCAGCAGCCAACCACCGGGACAGGGTTCGTACGAGCAGTACTTC	CASSQPPGQGSYEQYF
few	TRBD1	TRBV3-1	TRBJ2-3	16	TGTGCCAGCAGCCAACCGGGACAGGGGCCCACAGATACGCAGTATTTT	CASSQPGQGPTDTQYF
few	TRBD1	TRBV30	TRBJ1-2	13	TGTGCCTGCCTAACAGGGGTAATCTATGGCTACACCTTC	CACLTGVIYGYTF
.	TRBD2	TRBV14	TRBJ2-3	16	TGTGCCAGCAGCCCCCTACCGGGACTAGTCACAGATACGCAGTATTTT	CASSPLPGLVTDTQYF
.	TRBD2	TRBV7-8	TRBJ2-5	15	TGTGCCAGCAGGCTGAGCGGGGGTGGAAGGGAGACCCAGTACTTC	CASRLSGGGRETQYF
few	.	TRBV20-1	TRBJ1-1	12	TGCAGTGCTAAAATATGGGACACTGAAGCTTTCTTT	CSAKIWDTEAFF
.	.	TRBV2	TRBJ1-2	13	TGTGCCAGCAGTGATCGGGGTAGCAATGGCTACACCTTC	CASSDRGSNGYTF
few	TRBD2	TRBV7-2	TRBJ2-1	16	TGTGCCAGCAGCCCTCAGACTAGCGGGAGTGGCCATGAGCAGTTCTTC	CASSPQTSGSGHEQFF
.	.	TRBV5-1	TRBJ2-7	15	TGCGCCAGCAGCTTGGTTGGGCCCCCCGGTTACGAGCAGTACTTC	CASSLVGPPGYEQYF
.	.	TRBV19	TRBJ2-1	13	TGTGCCAGTAGTGCCAGGCTGGGCAATGAGCAGTTCTTC	CASSARLGNEQFF
few	.	TRBV29-1	TRBJ2-1	13	TGCAGCGTTGCCAGACCTTACCTCAATGAGCAGTTCTTC	CSVARPYLNEQFF
.	.	TRBV5-1	TRBJ1-1	13	TGCGCCAGCAGCATTTCGGAGAACACTGAAGCTTTCTTT	CASSISENTEAFF
.	TRBD2	TRBV5-1	TRBJ2-5	14	TGCGCCAGCGGCTTGGGCAGCGGGAGTGAGACCCAGTACTTC	CASGLGSGSETQYF
few	TRBD2	TRBV10-2	TRBJ2-5	15	TGCGCCAGCACCCCGAAAGCGGGAGTTAGGGAGACCCAGTACTTC	CASTPKAGVRETQYF
few	TRBD2	TRBV7-8	TRBJ2-1	14	TGTGCCAGCGCCCTTCGCGGGGGGGCCTATGAGCAGTTCTTC	CASALRGGAYEQFF
.	TRBD1	TRBV6-5	TRBJ1-1	11	TGTGCCAGCACAGGGGGCGGTGAAGCTTTCTTT	CASTGGGEAFF
.	.	TRBV7-6	TRBJ2-5	16	TGTGCCAGCAGCTTAGCGGGACCCGGAGGCCAAGAGACCCAGTACTTC	CASSLAGPGGQETQYF
many	TRBD1	TRBV5-1	TRBJ2-7	14	TGCGCCAGCAGCTTGGGGACAGGGACCTACGAGCAGTACTTC	CASSLGTGTYEQYF
few	TRBD2	TRBV7-3	TRBJ2-1	19	TGTGCCAGCAGCTTAACAGGGCCCACTAGCGGGAGAGTTACGAATGAGCAGTTCTTC	CASSLTGPTSGRVTNEQFF
few	.	TRBV15	TRBJ2-3	14	TGTGCCACCAGCAGAGATCTCCAGGAGGCTACGCAGTATTTT	CATSRDLQEATQYF
few	.	TRBV14	TRBJ2-5	15	TGTGCCAGCAGCCAAGGACTCAGGGGAGGAGAGACCCAGTACTTC	CASSQGLRGGETQYF
few	.	TRBV7-8	TRBJ2-6	14	TGTGCCAGCAGCGTGGGGACTGGGGCCAACGTCCTGACTTTC	CASSVGTGANVLTF
medium-sized	.	TRBV3-2	TRBJ2-1	16	.	CASSQFGQGAYNEQFF
.	TRBD2	TRBV7-2	TRBJ2-1	17	TGTGCCAGCACCCCCTCGGTTCGCGGGGGGACCGCCCATGAGCAGTTCTTC	CASTPSVRGGTAHEQFF